This T cell receptor (beta chain) emerged from a study of a mutant IDH1 vaccine in newly diagnosed glioma. The overall study: The patients received vaccinations eight times, in weeks 1, 3, 5, 7, 11, 15, 19 and 23. Study results and limitations: Detectable vaccine-induced immune responses arose in 93.3% of patients. Changes to the top peripheral T cell clonotypes appeared unrelated to pseudoprogression.

The protocol was immunoSEQ multiplex PCR, while the TCRdb copy is restricted to in-frame clones and leaves out a portion. Of 30,000 to 40,000 clones listed, around 81% are singletons. The CDR3 contains 15 residues. V lost 0 bases and J lost 10, with 17 bases in between. From germline, CDR1 is SGHDT and CDR2 YYEEEE. Notes on this clone: The target antigen is unknown.

As to time point: week 23, last vaccination. All doses held 300 ug of mutant IDH1 20-mer peptide, with topical imiquimod. The astrocytomas were IDH1-mutant, ATRX-negative, and WHO grade 3 or 4. The sequence derives from a man aged 40-49 years with glioma. The source was PBMCs, collected from a glioma patient whose treatment included an IDH1 peptide vaccine. This chain links TRBV5-6 with TRBJ2-1; D gene unclear. The CDR3 loop is CASSLGLEEVGEQFF. CDR3 nucleotide sequence: TGTGCCAGCAGCTTGGGCCTAGAAGAGGTAGGCGAGCAGTTCTTC.